This T cell receptor beta chain was captured by sequencing in a study of T cell changes during pregnancy in multiple sclerosis. The CDR3 has 15 amino acids. Trimming at V came to 2 bases and at J to 7 bases, leaving 6 bases not matched to a gene. Germline V gene lookup returns CDR1 MNHEY and CDR2 SMNVEV (reference sequence). TCRdb's table, derived via immunoSEQ multiplex PCR, lists solely in-frame clones and lacks some. The table lists approximately 30,000 clones, approximately 90% of them singletons, with around 5% in the top ten. Sequencing was performed on CD8+ T cells from peripheral blood mononuclear cells, taken in the first trimester of pregnancy. The chain links TRBV27 to TRBJ1-4, with TRBD1 matching over 8 bases. The receptor's source is a female donor with multiple sclerosis, enrolled in a pregnancy study. The CDR3 nucleotides read TGTGCCAGCAGTTTAACCCAGGGGGCGGGTGAAAAACTGTTTTTT. This encodes CASSLTQGAGEKLFF.